Following are 16 T cell receptor beta chains from one sample sequenced in a study of beta chain features in type 1 diabetes. The whole isolated RNA underwent reverse transcription, so sequencing captured expressed TCRB transcripts. TCRdb keeps only in-frame clones here, not all; method: immunoSEQ multiplex PCR. Of about 930,000 clones listed, roughly a sixth were seen once; the top ten hold 0.02% to 0.03%. The sequenced sample was naive CD4+ T cells from blood. The receptors come from a woman under 30 in good health.

This rearrangement joins TRBV5-6 to TRBJ2-5; tentatively, D is TRBD1 or TRBD2 (5 bases each). V lost 2 bases, J lost 11 bases, and 16 bases lay in between. The CDR3 spans 13 residues. Germline V gives CDR1 SGHDT, CDR2 YYEEEE. CDR3 region: CASSFSVLGEQYF. The CDR3 bases are TGTGCCAGCAGCTTTTCCGTACTGGGGGAGCAGTACTTC.

This clone was counted a few times. This rearrangement joins TRBV7-2 to TRBJ2-1; 13 bases fit TRBD2. CDR3 length equals 16 residues. The V and J ends lost 5 bases and 8 bases, in that order; junction bases with no gene match: 9. Germline V gene lookup returns CDR1 SGHTA and CDR2 FQGNSA. CDR3 protein: CASSSGLAGVFYEQFF. CDR3 in DNA: TGTGCCAGCAGCAGTGGACTAGCGGGAGTATTTTATGAGCAGTTCTTC.

The chain's CDR3 is CASSWGTGGQPQHF. The CDR3 region has the DNA TGTGCCAGCAGCTGGGGAACAGGGGGCCAGCCCCAGCATTTT. The chain recombines TRBV28 with TRBJ1-5; 9 bases match TRBD1. Germline lookup yields CDR1 MDHEN and CDR2 SYDVKM. The J segment lost 7 bases and the V segment lost 6 bases, leaving 7 bases of the junction unmatched. CDR3 length: 14 amino acids.

This clone has a handful of counts. The chain combines TRBV2 with TRBJ1-4; D unclear. This CDR3 has 11 amino acids. Per germline, CDR1 SNHLY and CDR2 FYNNEI. The V end was cut by 6 bases, the J end by 10 bases, with 9 bases between. CDR3 coding DNA: TGTGCCAGCAGCCATATGAGAAAACTGTTTTTT. Translating it yields CASSHMRKLFF.

This clone came up a few times. This chain links TRBV6-1 with TRBJ1-1; D is perhaps TRBD1 (5 bases). CDR1 is MNHNS, CDR2 SASEGT, per germline. With 4 bases removed from V and 5 bases from J, the gap between germline ends came to 11 bases. CDR3 length: 13 residues. This CDR3 is CASSGQKLTEAFF. In DNA form, the CDR3 reads TGTGCCAGCAGTGGACAGAAGTTGACTGAAGCTTTCTTT.

The table lists this clone with a few counts. The chain uses TRBV5-4 and TRBJ2-5; TRBD2 matches at 7 bases. V was pared by 1 base and J by 1 base, with 4 bases of the junction left unmatched. The CDR3 contains 15 residues. CDR1 and CDR2 (germline): SGHNT, YYREEE (reference sequence). CDR3 loop: CASSLIGGIQETQYF. The CDR3 DNA is TGTGCCAGCAGCTTGATCGGGGGGATCCAAGAGACCCAGTACTTC.

This chain joins TRBV6-6 and TRBJ1-2; no reliable D call. This CDR3 contains 12 residues. CDR1 is MNHNY and CDR2 is SVGAGI in the germline V gene (reference sequence). The V end lost 10 bases, the J end lost 5 bases, and 14 bases lay between the germline ends. The CDR3 DNA is TGTGCCACCCTTCTTTTCCCGTATGGCTACACCTTC. As protein: CATLLFPYGYTF.

There are a few counts of this clone. V gene TRBV4-3 combines with J gene TRBJ2-3, with TRBD1 matching 9 bases. With V trimmed by 2 bases and J by 0 bases, 9 bases remained unmatched. CDR3 size: 18 residues. Germline V lookup: CDR1 LGHNA, CDR2 YSLEER. CDR3 loop: CASSQRPYRGPSTDTQYF. CDR3 nucleotides: TGCGCCAGCAGCCAAAGACCCTACAGGGGGCCTAGCACAGATACGCAGTATTTT.

The chain combines TRBV19 with TRBJ1-1, with D perhaps TRBD1 (6 bases). Per germline, CDR1 LNHDA and CDR2 SQIVND (reference sequence). The length of the CDR3 is 15 residues. Trimming took 5 bases from V and 0 from J, leaving 13 bases between them. The CDR3 bases are TGTGCCAGTAGTCGGATTGGGGGCTTGAACACTGAAGCTTTCTTT. Amino acids: CASSRIGGLNTEAFF.

This chain joins TRBV15 and TRBJ2-6; 8 bases map to TRBD1. Germline V lookup: CDR1 LNHNV, CDR2 YYDKDF (reference sequence). J gave up 3 bases and V 0 bases, and 1 base lay outside the gene matches. The CDR3 totals 16 residues. DNA for the CDR3: TGTGCCACCAGCAGAGACACAGGGGGTGGGGCCAACGTCCTGACTTTC. This sequence encodes CATSRDTGGGANVLTF.

V is TRBV7-6 and J is TRBJ2-3, with TRBD2 identical over 8 bases. The V gene end was trimmed by 5 bases and the J gene end by 6 bases; junction bases not matched to a gene: 7. The germline V gene has CDR1 SGHVS and CDR2 FNYEAQ. The CDR3 runs to 14 residues. The CDR3 reads CASSQGLGRDTQYF. CDR3 in DNA: TGTGCCAGCAGCCAGGGACTAGGACGGGATACGCAGTATTTT.

The chain uses TRBV18 and TRBJ1-3; D ambiguous. Germline CDR1 and CDR2: KGHSH and LQKENI. There are 17 residues in the CDR3. Trimming shortened V by 3 bases and J by 2 bases, and 17 bases separated the two germline ends. Written as DNA, the CDR3 is TGTGCCAGCTCACCTAACGGACGGAGCCTTACTGGAAACACCATATATTTT. It yields the protein CASSPNGRSLTGNTIYF.

This clone appeared a few times. The rearrangement uses TRBV18 and TRBJ2-7; 10 bases line up with TRBD1. Looked up from germline, CDR1 is KGHSH and CDR2 is LQKENI. The V and J ends lost 6 bases and 3 bases, in that order; junction bases with no gene match: 5. The CDR3 extends over 14 amino acids. The CDR3 reads CASSTGTGDYEQYF. The CDR3 bases are TGTGCCAGCTCCACCGGGACAGGGGACTACGAGCAGTACTTC.

Comments on this clone: This sample also contains other DNA sequences that code for the same CDR3. The chain links TRBV18 to TRBJ2-3; 14 bases match TRBD2. Losses at the gene ends were 3 bases for V and 2 bases for J; bases not matched to a gene: 1. Germline CDR1 is KGHSH and CDR2 is LQKENI. CDR3 length: 16 amino acids. This chain's CDR3 is CASSPGLAGDTDTQYF. DNA of the CDR3: TGTGCCAGCTCACCGGGACTAGCGGGGGACACAGATACGCAGTATTTT.

This clone was seen only once. This sequence joins TRBV2 and TRBJ1-4, with D unresolved. CDR1 is SNHLY, CDR2 FYNNEI, per germline. V lost 10 bases, J lost 4 bases, and 22 bases lay in between. This CDR3 comprises 16 residues. The CDR3 DNA sequence: TGTGCCACCACTGAGGGAAGGATAACCTATAATGAAAAACTGTTTTTT. Translating it yields CATTEGRITYNEKLFF.

The chain employs TRBV5-1 and TRBJ2-5; 7 positions match TRBD1. The V segment lost 2 bases and the J segment 3 bases; nucleotides outside the gene matches: 4. CDR1 and CDR2 (germline): SGHRS, YFSETQ. This CDR3 is built from 14 residues. The CDR3 loop is CASSLGGAEETQYF. CDR3 DNA sequence: TGCGCCAGCAGCTTAGGGGGCGCAGAAGAGACCCAGTACTTC. The full variable domain, with the rest looked up from reference TRBV5-1 and TRBJ2-5, is KAGVTQTPRYLIKTRGQQVTLSCSPISGHRSVSWYQQTPGQGLQFLFEYFSETQRNKGNFPGRFSGRQFSNSRSEMNVSTLELGDSALYLCASSLGGAEETQYFGPGTRLLVL.